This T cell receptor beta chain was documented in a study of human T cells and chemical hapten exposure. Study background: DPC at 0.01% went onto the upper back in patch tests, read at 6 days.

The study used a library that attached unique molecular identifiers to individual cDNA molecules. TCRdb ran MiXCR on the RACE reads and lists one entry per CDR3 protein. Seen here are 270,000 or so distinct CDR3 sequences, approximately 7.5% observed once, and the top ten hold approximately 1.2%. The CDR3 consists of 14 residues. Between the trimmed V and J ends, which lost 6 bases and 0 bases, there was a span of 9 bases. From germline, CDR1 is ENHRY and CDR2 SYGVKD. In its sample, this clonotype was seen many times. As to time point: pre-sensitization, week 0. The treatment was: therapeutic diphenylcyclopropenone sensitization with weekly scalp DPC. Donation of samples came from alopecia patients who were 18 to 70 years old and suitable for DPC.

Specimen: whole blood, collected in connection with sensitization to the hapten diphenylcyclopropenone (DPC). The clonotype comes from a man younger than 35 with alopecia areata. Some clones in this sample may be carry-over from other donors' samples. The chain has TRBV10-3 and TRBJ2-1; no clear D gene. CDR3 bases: TGTGCCATCAGGGCCGTAAGCTCCTACAATGAGCAGTTCTTC. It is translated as CAIRAVSSYNEQFF.